A single sample is the source of the 20 T cell receptor beta chains below, sequenced in a study of T cell repertoires in cytomegalovirus infection. These TCRs' antigens remain unknown. TCRdb reprocessed the reads via MiXCR and lists one record per CDR3 protein. The sample carries some 700,000 distinct CDR3 sequences, 33% recorded once. The sample in question was cultured PBMCs, obtained from culture after CMV antigen stimulation. The receptor set was obtained from a human donor in good health (CMV status not recorded). Some clones in this sample may be carry-over from other donors' samples.

This clonotype came up once. The chain carries TRBV5-4 and TRBJ2-3, with 8 bases identical to TRBD2. This CDR3 contains 16 residues. V gave up 4 bases and J gave up 2 bases; unmatched junction bases: 9. Germline CDR1 reads SGHNT; CDR2 reads YYREEE (reference sequence). The CDR3 loop reads CASSIPGGGSTDTQYF. The CDR3 DNA reads TGTGCCAGCAGCATCCCCGGGGGGGGGTCCACAGATACGCAGTATTTT.

V gene TRBV24-1 combines with J gene TRBJ2-7; D unresolved. Trimming removed 12 bases at V and 9 bases at J, with 17 bases between. This CDR3 region has 11 residues. Looked up from germline, CDR1 is KGHDR and CDR2 is SFDVKD. CDR3 DNA: TGTGCCCTAAGTCGGATCATATGGCAGTACTTC. This codes for CALSRIIWQYF.

In this sample, this clonotype turned up a few times. The rearrangement uses TRBV27 and TRBJ2-7; 13 bases map to TRBD2. The ends lost 5 bases at V and 2 bases at J; junction bases unmatched: 6. Germline V lookup: CDR1 MNHEY, CDR2 SMNVEV (reference sequence). This CDR3 spans 16 amino acids. CDR3 loop: CASSRGGLAGPYEQYF. CDR3 in DNA: TGTGCCAGCAGTCGGGGGGGACTAGCGGGGCCCTACGAGCAGTACTTC.

This clonotype was seen many times. V and J are TRBV7-2 and TRBJ1-5; 8 bases match TRBD1. The CDR3 contains 13 residues. CDR1 and CDR2 from the germline V gene are SGHTA and FQGNSA. V lost 3 bases and J lost 5; bases outside the gene matches: 0. The CDR3 DNA reads as TGTGCCAGCAGCTTGGGACAGGATCAGCCCCAGCATTTT. This encodes CASSLGQDQPQHF.

V usage is TRBV20-1 and J usage is TRBJ1-5; D perhaps matches TRBD1 (6 bases). V was pared by 5 bases and J by 2 bases, with 13 bases between. Germline-derived CDR1 and CDR2 are DFQATT and SNEGSKA (reference sequence). The length of the CDR3 is 14 residues. This CDR3 is CSAFQTGRNQPQHF. In DNA, the CDR3 is TGCAGTGCTTTCCAAACAGGGCGCAATCAGCCCCAGCATTTT.

This clonotype came up a few times. V is TRBV4-1 and J is TRBJ1-5; TRBD1 agrees at 11 bases. The germline V gene has CDR1 MGHRA and CDR2 YSYEKL. The CDR3 runs 14 residues. Trimming removed 4 bases from V and 9 bases from J; junction bases left unmatched: 5. The CDR3 is CASSPGQGAWPQHF. The CDR3, as DNA: TGCGCCAGCAGCCCCGGACAGGGGGCATGGCCCCAGCATTTT.

This clonotype was detected only a few times. The CDR3 protein is CASSLSFSSYNEQFF. The CDR3 coding sequence is TGTGCCAGCAGCTTGAGTTTTAGCTCCTACAATGAGCAGTTCTTC. The chain has TRBV7-2 and TRBJ2-1; D is undetermined. CDR3 length equals 15 residues. The germline CDR1 and CDR2 sequences are SGHTA and FQGNSA. Deletions cut 3 bases from V and 0 bases from J, with 9 bases between. The whole variable domain, remainder taken from reference TRBV7-2 and TRBJ2-1, is GAGVSQSPSNKVTEKGKDVELRCDPISGHTALYWYRQSLGQGLEFLIYFQGNSAPDKSGLPSDRFSAERTGGSVSTLTIQRTQQEDSAVYLCASSLSFSSYNEQFFGPGTRLTVL.

This clonotype has just a few counts. The chain combines TRBV5-6 with TRBJ2-3, with D possibly matching TRBD2 (7 bases). The germline CDR1 and CDR2 sequences are SGHDT and YYEEEE. V lost 6 bases and J lost 4, with 18 bases in between. The length of the CDR3 is 15 residues. The CDR3 region is CASTLDGGRADTQYF. CDR3 nucleotides: TGTGCCAGCACCCTCGACGGGGGGCGCGCAGATACGCAGTATTTT. Filled out from reference TRBV5-6 and TRBJ2-3, the complete variable domain reads DAGVTQSPTHLIKTRGQQVTLRCSPKSGHDTVSWYQQALGQGPQFIFQYYEEEERQRGNFPDRFSGHQFPNYSSELNVNALLLGDSALYLCASTLDGGRADTQYFGPGTRLTVL.

This clonotype came up a few times. V is TRBV9 and J is TRBJ1-2; D call uncertain. The CDR3 is made up of 12 amino acids. The germline V and J ends were trimmed by 5 bases and 3 bases, with 8 bases remaining between them. Germline CDR1 is SGDLS and CDR2 is YYNGEE. Here the CDR3 reads CASSQDDYGYTF. The CDR3 region has the DNA TGTGCCAGCAGTCAGGACGACTATGGCTACACCTTC.

This chain uses TRBV7-9 with TRBJ2-6; a possible D gene is TRBD2 (6 bases). This CDR3 has 20 residues. The germline CDR1 and CDR2 sequences are SEHNR and FQNEAQ (reference sequence). V lost 3 bases, J lost 0 bases, and 21 bases lay in between. CDR3 DNA sequence: TGTGCCAGCAGCTTCCCCCTTACGGCGGGAAGAACCTCTGGGGCCAACGTCCTGACTTTC. Protein: CASSFPLTAGRTSGANVLTF.

This chain connects TRBV7-2 to TRBJ2-2; 15 nucleotides agree with TRBD2. CDR1 is SGHTA and CDR2 is FQGNSA in the germline V gene. CDR3 length equals 17 residues. Trimming cost V 5 bases and J 3 bases; bases outside gene matches: 4. The CDR3 sequence: CASSPGLAGGDTGELFF. The CDR3 DNA is TGTGCCAGCAGCCCGGGACTAGCGGGAGGAGACACCGGGGAGCTGTTTTTT.

This rearrangement joins TRBV27 to TRBJ1-4; D is possibly TRBD1 (6 bases). The ends were cut back, 6 bases at V and 0 bases at J, with 23 bases in the middle. Germline V gene lookup returns CDR1 MNHEY and CDR2 SMNVEV (reference sequence). The CDR3 extends over 19 amino acids. The CDR3 sequence is CASSPSGGRGTSTNEKLFF. CDR3 DNA: TGTGCCAGCAGCCCATCGGGGGGACGGGGGACATCAACTAATGAAAAACTGTTTTTT.

This clonotype was picked up a small number of times. The chain couples TRBV5-5 to TRBJ2-3; 7 positions agree with TRBD1. Germline V gives CDR1 SGHKS, CDR2 YYEKEE (reference sequence). The V and J ends lost 0 bases and 6 bases, in that order; junction bases with no gene match: 10. This CDR3 is built from 16 residues. DNA for the CDR3: TGTGCCAGCAGCTTGGTGGGACAGTCCTTTGCGGATACGCAGTATTTT. This sequence encodes CASSLVGQSFADTQYF.

The rearrangement joins TRBV19 to TRBJ2-1; TRBD2 matches at 8 bases. Looked up from germline, CDR1 is LNHDA and CDR2 is SQIVND (reference sequence). CDR3 size: 16 residues. V shed 5 bases and J 1 base; nucleotides not matched to a gene: 7. In nucleotides, the CDR3 is TGTGCCAGTAGTGCCCTCGGGGGGGCGTCCTACAATGAGCAGTTCTTC. Protein: CASSALGGASYNEQFF.

V usage is TRBV6-2 or TRBV6-3 and J usage is TRBJ1-1; possibly TRBD1 for D (6 bases). V lost 5 bases to trimming and J lost 6 bases, with 22 bases between them. The CDR3 sequence is 16 residues long. Looked up from germline, CDR1 is MNHEY and CDR2 is SVGEGT. CDR3 sequence reads: CASSHRSPGQEAEAFF. The CDR3 region has the DNA TGTGCCAGCAGTCACCGGTCCCCGGGACAAGAGGCTGAAGCTTTCTTT.

V gene TRBV20-1 combines with J gene TRBJ1-2, with D tentatively TRBD1 (6 bases). CDR3 length: 15 residues. V was clipped by 6 bases and J by 6 bases, with 23 bases between them. CDR1 DFQATT and CDR2 SNEGSKA come from the germline V gene (reference sequence). CDR3 DNA: TGCAGTGCCAGAACGGTCGGTGCAGGGGAGAATGGCTACACCTTC. It specifies CSARTVGAGENGYTF.

This clonotype was seen more than once but under ten times. V usage is TRBV12-3 or TRBV12-4 and J usage is TRBJ1-1; no firm D call. This CDR3 spans 12 amino acids. The ends were cut back, 3 bases at V and 4 bases at J, with 6 bases in the middle. CDR3: CASSFYPTEAFF. The CDR3 nucleotides read TGTGCCAGCAGTTTTTACCCCACTGAAGCTTTCTTT.

This rearrangement joins TRBV7-9 to TRBJ1-1, with TRBD1 as a possible D gene (5 bases). Germline lookup yields CDR1 SEHNR and CDR2 FQNEAQ (reference sequence). CDR3 length equals 17 residues. Deletions cut 6 bases from V and 0 bases from J, with 20 bases between. The CDR3 nucleotides are TGTGCCAGCAGAGGAGGGGAGTCAGGCTTGATGAACACTGAAGCTTTCTTT. Its protein product is CASRGGESGLMNTEAFF.

This rearrangement joins TRBV7-8 to TRBJ2-1, with D possibly being TRBD1 (5 bases). V lost 1 base, J lost 5 bases, and 15 bases lay in between. In germline, CDR1 is SGHVS, CDR2 FQNEAQ. The CDR3 has 16 residues. The CDR3 loop reads CASSLGGHTPNNEQFF. CDR3 in DNA: TGTGCCAGCAGCTTAGGTGGACACACCCCAAACAATGAGCAGTTCTTC.

This clonotype appeared a few times. The rearrangement links TRBV19 to TRBJ1-5, with TRBD1 as a possible D gene (6 bases). CDR1 is LNHDA and CDR2 is SQIVND in the germline V gene (reference sequence). CDR3 length: 13 amino acids. Trimming removed 5 bases from V and 4 bases from J, with 9 bases in between. CDR3 protein: CASSAGANQPQHF. CDR3 DNA sequence: TGTGCCAGTAGTGCGGGGGCGAATCAGCCCCAGCATTTT.